This entry features one T cell receptor beta chain sequence. As processed by the authors: Amplification with reference gene primers provided the estimates of nucleated cell counts. Measured with immunoSEQ multiplex PCR; TCRdb has only the in-frame clones, and not every one. D and trimming were read from the DNA, whereas the V and J calls and clone size are those reported in that table. The top ten clones hold 1.5% to 2% of a sample with a few hundred thousand clones, around 86% of them seen once. This entry belongs to a study of blood T cell repertoires in COVID-19. Study as a whole: In each case, the material was cDNA or gDNA derived from T cells, B-cell-depleted T cells, or PBMCs.

Participants had their cohort set by participant-reported clinical history. The CDR3 length is 16 residues. Germline V lookup: CDR1 DFQATT, CDR2 SNEGSKA (reference sequence). The J segment lost 5 bases and the V segment lost 3 bases, leaving 12 bases of the junction unmatched. The source of this sequence is a woman aged 45-59 years who had recovered from COVID-19. This chain connects TRBV20-1 to TRBJ2-5, with 10 bases lining up with TRBD2. Sequencing was carried out using PBMCs or T cells enriched from blood (not recorded which). This chain's CDR3 is CSASLPSGRRLETQYF. In DNA form, the CDR3 reads TGCAGTGCTAGTTTACCTAGCGGGAGAAGGTTGGAGACCCAGTACTTC.